The present TCR beta chain was sequenced within a study of blood T cell repertoires in COVID-19. The CDR3 totals 14 residues. The ends were cut back, 4 bases at V and 2 bases at J, with 12 bases in the middle. Germline V CDR1 and CDR2: SEHNR, FQNEAQ (reference sequence). Data came from immunoSEQ multiplex PCR; TCRdb stores just in-frame clones and leaves some out. The data contain about 68,000 clones, 85% to 90% of them singletons. The material sequenced was peripheral blood. The V and J genes are TRBV7-9 and TRBJ2-7; D is unclear. The sequence came from a man aged 45-65 years with active COVID-19. In DNA form, the CDR3 reads TGTGCCAGCAGCTATACGTCAGGCCCCTACGAGCAGTACTTC. Amino acids: CASSYTSGPYEQYF.